Following are 19 T cell receptor beta chains from one sample sequenced in a study of technical replicates of blood from a few donors. Generated by immunoSEQ multiplex PCR, the TCRdb table keeps only in-frame clones and is missing some. The sample lists approximately 81,000 clones; around 95% were seen once. The material sequenced was T cells isolated from PBMCs. The receptors here all came from a human donor in good health.

V and J are TRBV2 and TRBJ2-5, with D possibly TRBD1 on 5 matching bases. V lost 2 bases, J lost 5 bases, and 15 bases lay in between. Germline values: CDR1 SNHLY, CDR2 FYNNEI. This CDR3 has 15 residues. The CDR3 DNA is TGTGCCAGCAGTGAAAGGTATACTGGGGCGGAGACCCAGTACTTC. Its protein is CASSERYTGAETQYF.

This clone was found once. The chain carries TRBV6-1 and TRBJ2-3; no reliable D call. Per germline, CDR1 MNHNS and CDR2 SASEGT. The CDR3 is 14 amino acids. V lost 11 bases and J 4 bases, leaving 19 bases between the germline ends. The CDR3 is CAWLCWPSSDTQYF. Here the CDR3 DNA reads TGTGCCTGGTTGTGCTGGCCGTCCTCAGATACGCAGTATTTT.

This clone was detected only once. V usage is TRBV29-1 and J usage is TRBJ1-1; TRBD1 might be the D (6 bases). With 6 bases removed from V and 6 bases from J, the gap between germline ends came to 11 bases. The CDR3 is made up of 11 amino acids. The germline gives CDR1 SQVTM, CDR2 ANQGSEA. CDR3 protein: CSVQGGAEAFF. The CDR3, as DNA: TGCAGCGTACAAGGGGGGGCTGAAGCTTTCTTT.

The chain uses TRBV7-9 and TRBJ2-7, with a possible D match to TRBD2 (5 bases). This CDR3 spans 14 amino acids. V shed 0 bases and J shed 0 bases, with 6 bases lying between them. Germline V CDR1 and CDR2: SEHNR, FQNEAQ (reference sequence). The CDR3 DNA is TGTGCCAGCAGCTTAGCGGGGAGCTCCTACGAGCAGTACTTC. As protein: CASSLAGSSYEQYF.

The chain has TRBV27 and TRBJ2-1, with D possibly matching TRBD1 (6 bases). The CDR3 covers 14 residues. V was cut by 6 bases and J by 7 bases, with 16 bases left in between. Germline V gene lookup returns CDR1 MNHEY and CDR2 SMNVEV (reference sequence). In nucleotides, the CDR3 is TGTGCCAGCAGCTTTGAATATACAGGGAATGAGCAGTTCTTC. It encodes CASSFEYTGNEQFF.

The V call is TRBV7-2, the J call TRBJ1-2; D may be TRBD1 (6 bases). The germline V gene has CDR1 SGHTA and CDR2 FQGNSA. V was pared by 4 bases and J by 4 bases, with 7 bases between. CDR3 length: 12 amino acids. The CDR3 region has the DNA TGTGCCAGCAGCTCACAGGGCTATGGCTACACCTTC. This gives the protein CASSSQGYGYTF.

The chain couples TRBV5-1 to TRBJ1-1, with a tentative D call TRBD1 (6 bases). Trimming removed 3 bases at V and 2 bases at J, with 11 bases between. The CDR3 spans 14 residues. The V gene's germline CDR1 is SGHRS and CDR2 YFSETQ. CDR3 DNA sequence: TGCGCCAGCAGCTCCGGGACAATTAACACTGAAGCTTTCTTT. Its translation is CASSSGTINTEAFF.

The chain combines TRBV28 with TRBJ2-7; D is uncertain. Germline values: CDR1 MDHEN, CDR2 SYDVKM. The CDR3 has 13 residues. V was trimmed by 8 bases and J by 2 bases, leaving 13 bases between them. The CDR3 here is CASQRTEPYEQYF. CDR3 in DNA: TGTGCCAGCCAACGAACTGAGCCCTACGAGCAGTACTTC.

The CDR3 coding sequence is TGCGCCAGCAGCTTGCCGCGACAGGGAGACGGCTACACCTTC. It is translated as CASSLPRQGDGYTF. The rearrangement uses TRBV5-1 and TRBJ1-2, with 7 bases that match TRBD1. Germline CDR1 and CDR2: SGHRS and YFSETQ. V lost 1 base, J lost 8 bases, and 8 bases stayed unmatched. CDR3 length: 14 amino acids. Full variable domain (missing parts from reference TRBV5-1 and TRBJ1-2): KAGVTQTPRYLIKTRGQQVTLSCSPISGHRSVSWYQQTPGQGLQFLFEYFSETQRNKGNFPGRFSGRQFSNSRSEMNVSTLELGDSALYLCASSLPRQGDGYTFGSGTRLTVV.

In its sample, this clone was seen once. The rearrangement joins TRBV12-5 to TRBJ2-1; TRBD1 matches 8 bases. Germline V CDR1 and CDR2: LGHNT, FRNRAP. There are 12 residues in the CDR3. V shed 8 bases and J 10 bases; nucleotides not matched to a gene: 7. The CDR3 nucleotides are TGTGCTAGTACCGGGACAGGCCGGGAGCAGTTCTTC. It translates to CASTGTGREQFF.

For the CDR3, the DNA is TGTGCCAGCAGCCCAGATACCTACCAAGAGACCCAGTACTTC. Amino acids: CASSPDTYQETQYF. This chain uses TRBV28 with TRBJ2-5; D unclear. The CDR3 totals 14 residues. Trimming pared 6 bases from V and 0 bases from J, leaving 11 bases between. Germline CDR1 is MDHEN and CDR2 is SYDVKM.

The chain uses TRBV6-5 and TRBJ2-1, with TRBD2 matching over 13 bases. Germline trimming cut 4 bases from V and 4 bases from J; bases unmatched to any gene: 4. The CDR3 is 16 amino acids. The V gene's germline CDR1 is MNHEY and CDR2 SVGAGI. The CDR3 here is CASSSGTSGIYNEQFF. The CDR3 DNA sequence: TGTGCCAGCAGTTCCGGGACTAGCGGGATTTACAATGAGCAGTTCTTC.

The chain is built from TRBV25-1 and TRBJ1-2; D not resolved. Per the germline V gene, CDR1 is MGHDK and CDR2 is SYGVNS. The ends were cut back, 2 bases at V and 7 bases at J, with 14 bases in the middle. CDR3 length: 14 amino acids. CDR3 sequence reads: CASSEHVAAFGYTF. The CDR3 DNA reads as TGTGCCAGCAGTGAACATGTGGCGGCTTTTGGCTACACCTTC.

The chain employs TRBV19 and TRBJ1-1; 8 nucleotides line up with TRBD1. Per germline, CDR1 LNHDA and CDR2 SQIVND (reference sequence). After removal of 3 bases from V and 1 base from J, the junction contained 7 bases not matched to a gene. The CDR3 spans 16 residues. DNA for the CDR3: TGTGCCAGTAGTATCTTCACAGGGGGAGGGAACACTGAAGCTTTCTTT. Its translation: CASSIFTGGGNTEAFF.

The V and J genes are TRBV29-1 and TRBJ1-2; D is uncertain. The germline V gene has CDR1 SQVTM and CDR2 ANQGSEA. Trimming cost V 7 bases and J 3 bases, with 15 bases left between them. The CDR3 length is 13 residues. DNA for the CDR3: TGCAGCGCCATCGATGACATATACTATGGCTACACCTTC. Translating gives CSAIDDIYYGYTF.

The rearrangement links TRBV30 to TRBJ1-2; 7 positions agree with TRBD1. The CDR3 totals 12 residues. The germline V gene has CDR1 GTSNPN and CDR2 SVGIG (reference sequence). V lost 5 bases and J lost 8; bases outside the gene matches: 8. This CDR3 is CAWETGVQGYTF. CDR3 nucleotide sequence: TGTGCCTGGGAAACAGGGGTGCAAGGCTACACCTTC.

The V gene is TRBV5-4, the J gene TRBJ1-1; 9 bases agree with TRBD1. This CDR3 comprises 14 residues. Unmatched junction bases numbered 3, after V lost 3 bases and J lost 3 bases. The germline gives CDR1 SGHNT, CDR2 YYREEE (reference sequence). DNA of the CDR3: TGTGCCAGCAGCTGGGGACAGGGATACACTGAAGCTTTCTTT. Translating it yields CASSWGQGYTEAFF.

The chain has TRBV5-1 and TRBJ2-5; perhaps TRBD1 as D (6 bases). V was cut by 0 bases and J by 6 bases, with 15 bases left in between. Per the germline V gene, CDR1 is SGHRS and CDR2 is YFSETQ. This CDR3 is built from 15 residues. The CDR3 sequence: CASSLDTGMLQTQYF. DNA of the CDR3: TGCGCCAGCAGCTTGGATACAGGGATGTTACAGACCCAGTACTTC.

This clone was seen only once. V usage is TRBV2 and J usage is TRBJ1-3; D is unclear. Trimming removed 5 bases at V and 4 bases at J, with 3 bases between. The CDR3 is 11 amino acids. Germline V CDR1 and CDR2: SNHLY, FYNNEI. The CDR3 bases are TGTGCCAGCAGTCCGGGAAACACCATATATTTT. It encodes CASSPGNTIYF.